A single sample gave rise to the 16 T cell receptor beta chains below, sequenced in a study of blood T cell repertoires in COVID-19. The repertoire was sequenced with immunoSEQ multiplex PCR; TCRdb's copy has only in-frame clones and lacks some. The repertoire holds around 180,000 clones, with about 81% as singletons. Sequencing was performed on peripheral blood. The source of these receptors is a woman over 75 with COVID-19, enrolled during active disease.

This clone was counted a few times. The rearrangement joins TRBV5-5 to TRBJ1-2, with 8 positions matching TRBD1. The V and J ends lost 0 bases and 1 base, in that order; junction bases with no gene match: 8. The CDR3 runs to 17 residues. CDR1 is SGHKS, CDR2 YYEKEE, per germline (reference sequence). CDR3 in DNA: TGTGCCAGCAGCTTGGAGGGGGACAGGCGATATAACTATGGCTACACCTTC. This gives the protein CASSLEGDRRYNYGYTF.

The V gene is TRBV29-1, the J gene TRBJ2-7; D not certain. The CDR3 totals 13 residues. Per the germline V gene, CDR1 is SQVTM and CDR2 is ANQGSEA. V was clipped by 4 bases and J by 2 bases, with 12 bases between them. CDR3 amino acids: CSVVFGYPYEQYF. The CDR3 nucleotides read TGCAGCGTTGTGTTCGGTTATCCCTACGAGCAGTACTTC.

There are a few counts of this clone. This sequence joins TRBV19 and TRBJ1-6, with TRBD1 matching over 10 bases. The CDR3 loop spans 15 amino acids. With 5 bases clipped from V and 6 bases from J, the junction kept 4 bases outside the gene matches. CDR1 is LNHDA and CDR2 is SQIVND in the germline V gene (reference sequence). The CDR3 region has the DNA TGTGCCAGTAGTCCTCGACAGGGGGCTAATTCACCCCTCCACTTT. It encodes CASSPRQGANSPLHF.

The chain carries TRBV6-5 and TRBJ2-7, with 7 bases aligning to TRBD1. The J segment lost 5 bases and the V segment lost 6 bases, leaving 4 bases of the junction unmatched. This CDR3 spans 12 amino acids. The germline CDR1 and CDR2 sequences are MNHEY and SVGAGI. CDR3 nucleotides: TGTGCCAGCAGGGACAGGTCCAACGAGCAGTACTTC. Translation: CASRDRSNEQYF.

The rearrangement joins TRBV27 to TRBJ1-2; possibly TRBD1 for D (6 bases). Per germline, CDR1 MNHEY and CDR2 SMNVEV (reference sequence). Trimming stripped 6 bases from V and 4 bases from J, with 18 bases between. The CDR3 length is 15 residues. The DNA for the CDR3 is TGTGCCAGCAGGCGAACAGGGTCGGGCTCCTATGGCTACACCTTC. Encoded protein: CASRRTGSGSYGYTF.

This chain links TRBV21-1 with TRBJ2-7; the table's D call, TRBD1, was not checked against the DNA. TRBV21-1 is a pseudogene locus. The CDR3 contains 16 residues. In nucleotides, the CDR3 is TGTGCCAGCAGCAGCTTGGGACAGGGGGCGATCTACGAGCAGTACTTC. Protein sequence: CASSSLGQGAIYEQYF.

DNA of the CDR3: TGTGCCAGCAGGGTAGCGGGAGGGGGCGAGACCCAGTACTTC. Translated: CASRVAGGGETQYF. The rearrangement uses TRBV3-1 (or the pseudogene TRBV3-2) and TRBJ2-5; TRBD2 aligns across 11 bases. Germline loops: CDR1 LGHDT, CDR2 YNNKEL (reference sequence). CDR3 length: 14 amino acids. V lost 6 bases to trimming and J lost 5 bases; unmatched junction nucleotides: 5.

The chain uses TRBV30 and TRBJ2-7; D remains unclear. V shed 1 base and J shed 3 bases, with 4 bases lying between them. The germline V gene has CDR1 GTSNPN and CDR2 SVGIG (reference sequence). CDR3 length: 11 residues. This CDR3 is CAWSELYEQYF. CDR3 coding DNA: TGTGCCTGGAGTGAACTCTACGAGCAGTACTTC.

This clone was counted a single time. The CDR3 region has the DNA TGTGCCAGCTCACCCTCAGCGGGACCGGGGAATGAGCAGTTCTTC. As protein: CASSPSAGPGNEQFF. This sequence joins TRBV18 and TRBJ2-1; 7 nucleotides align to TRBD2. The trim removed 3 bases at V and 7 bases at J, leaving 9 bases unmatched. The CDR3 runs 15 residues. CDR1 and CDR2 from the germline V gene are KGHSH and LQKENI.

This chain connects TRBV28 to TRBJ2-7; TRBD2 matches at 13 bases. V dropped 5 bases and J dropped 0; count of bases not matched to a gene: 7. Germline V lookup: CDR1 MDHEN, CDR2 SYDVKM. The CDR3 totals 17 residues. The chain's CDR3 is CASSTPGTSGNSYEQYF. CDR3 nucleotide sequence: TGTGCCAGCAGTACACCCGGGACTAGCGGGAACTCCTACGAGCAGTACTTC.

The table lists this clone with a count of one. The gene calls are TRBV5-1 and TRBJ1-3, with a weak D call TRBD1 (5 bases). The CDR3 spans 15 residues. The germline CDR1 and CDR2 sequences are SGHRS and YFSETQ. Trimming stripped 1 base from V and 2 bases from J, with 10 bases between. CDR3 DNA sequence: TGCGCCAGCAGCTTGTCCGGACAAACTGGAAACACCATATATTTT. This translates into CASSLSGQTGNTIYF.

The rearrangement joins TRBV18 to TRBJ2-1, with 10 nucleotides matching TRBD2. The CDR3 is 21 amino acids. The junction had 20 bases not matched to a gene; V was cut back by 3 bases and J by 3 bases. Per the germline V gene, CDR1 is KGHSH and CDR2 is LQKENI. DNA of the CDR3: TGTGCCAGCTCACCCTCAAGGGGAGCGGGAGGGCCACGTACTAACTACAATGAGCAGTTCTTC. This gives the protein CASSPSRGAGGPRTNYNEQFF.

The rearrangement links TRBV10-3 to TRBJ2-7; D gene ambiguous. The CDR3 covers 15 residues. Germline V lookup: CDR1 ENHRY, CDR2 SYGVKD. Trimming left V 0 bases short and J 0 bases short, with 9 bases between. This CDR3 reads CAISESYTSSYEQYF. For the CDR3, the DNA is TGTGCCATCAGTGAGTCGTACACAAGCTCCTACGAGCAGTACTTC.

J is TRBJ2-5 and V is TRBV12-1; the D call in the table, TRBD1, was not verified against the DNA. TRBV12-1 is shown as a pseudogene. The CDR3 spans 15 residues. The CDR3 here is CASSFAGQPAETQYF. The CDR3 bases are TGTGCCAGCAGCTTTGCTGGACAGCCCGCTGAGACCCAGTACTTC.

The CDR3 bases are TGTGCCAGCAGTTCGTCCCGGGACTCGTACACCGGGGAGCTGTTTTTT. Translating it yields CASSSSRDSYTGELFF. This chain uses TRBV6-5 with TRBJ2-2, with D possibly being TRBD2 (6 bases). Trimming left V 4 bases short and J 3 bases short, with 15 bases between. This CDR3 has 16 residues. Germline CDR1 and CDR2: MNHEY and SVGAGI.

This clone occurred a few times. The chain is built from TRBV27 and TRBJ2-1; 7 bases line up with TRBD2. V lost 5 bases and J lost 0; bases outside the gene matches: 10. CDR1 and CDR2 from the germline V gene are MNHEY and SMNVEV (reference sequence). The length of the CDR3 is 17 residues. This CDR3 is CASSPRVAGLSYNEQFF. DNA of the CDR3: TGTGCCAGCAGTCCCCGAGTAGCGGGCCTCTCCTACAATGAGCAGTTCTTC.